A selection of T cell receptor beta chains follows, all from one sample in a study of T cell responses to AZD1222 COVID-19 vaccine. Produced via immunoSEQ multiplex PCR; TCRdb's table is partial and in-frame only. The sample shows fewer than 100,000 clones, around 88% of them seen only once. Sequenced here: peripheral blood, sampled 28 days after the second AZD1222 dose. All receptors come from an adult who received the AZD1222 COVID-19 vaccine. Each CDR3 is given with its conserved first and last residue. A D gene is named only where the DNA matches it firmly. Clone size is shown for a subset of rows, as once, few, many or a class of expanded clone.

CASSPREVRTEAFF TGTGCCAGCAGCCCCAGGGAGGTCCGCACTGAAGCTTTCTTT TRBV6-5 . . 14 TRBJ1-1
CASSFWGVGEQYF TGTGCCAGCAGCTTTTGGGGAGTGGGGGAGCAGTACTTC TRBV7-2 . . 13 TRBJ2-7
CASSSSSEKLFF TGTGCCAGCAGTTCCTCGTCGGAAAAACTGTTTTTT TRBV28 . . 12 TRBJ1-4
CASSPGAGEAFF TGTGCCAGCAGCCCAGGGGCAGGTGAAGCTTTCTTT TRBV7-8 . . 12 TRBJ1-1
CASSLGQPYEQYF TGTGCCAGCAGCTTAGGGCAGCCCTACGAGCAGTACTTC TRBV11-3 . . 13 TRBJ2-7
CASSLSLGTLNTEAFF TGTGCCAGCAGCTTATCATTAGGGACCTTGAACACTGAAGCTTTCTTT TRBV14 . . 16 TRBJ1-1
CASSLGHGRETQYF TGCGCCAGCAGCTTGGGACATGGCAGGGAGACCCAGTACTTC TRBV5-1 . . 14 TRBJ2-5
CASSAPGTSGNTIYF TGTGCCAGCAGTGCCCCAGGGACTTCTGGAAACACCATATATTTT TRBV28 . . 15 TRBJ1-3
CASSGTSGEETQYF TGTGCCAGCAGTGGGACTAGCGGGGAAGAGACCCAGTACTTC TRBV6-6 TRBD2 . 14 TRBJ2-5
CASSLNIGLNTEAFF TGTGCCAGCAGCTTAAATATTGGACTGAACACTGAAGCTTTCTTT TRBV7-3 . . 15 TRBJ1-1
CASSPWEYEQYF TGTGCCAGCAGTCCTTGGGAGTACGAGCAGTACTTC TRBV12-3/TRBV12-4 . . 12 TRBJ2-7
CASSYDARYRTGELFF TGTGCCAGCAGTTATGATGCGCGGTATCGAACCGGGGAGCTGTTTTTT TRBV6-2/TRBV6-3 . . 16 TRBJ2-2
CASSGNPAYEQYF TGTGCCAGCAGTGGCAATCCAGCCTACGAGCAGTACTTC TRBV2 . . 13 TRBJ2-7
CASSQERSFGGETQYF TGTGCCAGCAGCCAAGAGCGGAGTTTTGGGGGGGAGACCCAGTACTTC TRBV4-2 . . 16 TRBJ2-5
CASSPSYEQYF TGTGCCAGCAGTCCCTCCTACGAGCAGTACTTC TRBV6-2/TRBV6-3 . . 11 TRBJ2-7
CASSQMSNSPLHF TGCGCCAGCAGCCAGATGTCGAATTCACCCCTCCACTTT TRBV4-3 . . 13 TRBJ1-6
CASRGTDRLYEQYF TGTGCCAGCAGAGGTACTGACAGGCTTTACGAGCAGTACTTC TRBV7-2 . once 14 TRBJ2-7
CSVTGTSNADTQYF TGCAGCGTGACCGGGACTAGCAACGCAGATACGCAGTATTTT TRBV29-1 TRBD2 . 14 TRBJ2-3
CASSQLERGEPQHF TGTGCCAGCAGCCAACTTGAAAGAGGAGAGCCCCAGCATTTT TRBV3-1/TRBV3-2 . . 14 TRBJ1-5
CASSIEGYRTNEKLFF TGTGCCAGCAGCATTGAGGGATACAGGACTAATGAAAAACTGTTTTTT TRBV2 . . 16 TRBJ1-4
CASSLGQGAVELFF TGTGCCAGCAGTCTAGGACAGGGGGCAGTAGAACTGTTTTTT TRBV13 TRBD1 . 14 TRBJ1-4
CASSQDPGNTIYF TGCGCCAGCAGCCAAGATCCTGGAAACACCATATATTTT TRBV4-3 . . 13 TRBJ1-3
CSVGRGVHEQFF TGCAGCGTTGGGAGGGGGGTTCATGAGCAGTTCTTC TRBV29-1 . . 12 TRBJ2-1
CASNLGQSNQPQHF TGTGCCAGCAATCTAGGTCAAAGCAATCAGCCCCAGCATTTT TRBV6-5 . . 14 TRBJ1-5
CASSPGGNTEAFF TGTGCCAGCTCACCCGGAGGGAACACTGAAGCTTTCTTT TRBV18 . . 13 TRBJ1-1
CASSSGGDGGYTF TGCGCCAGCAGCTCGGGGGGTGATGGAGGCTACACCTTC TRBV5-1 . . 13 TRBJ1-2
CASTADGYEQYF TGTGCCAGCACCGCCGACGGCTACGAGCAGTACTTC TRBV7-9 . . 12 TRBJ2-7
CASSLAEGRFYEQYF TGTGCCAGCAGCTTAGCGGAGGGGCGCTTCTACGAGCAGTACTTC TRBV7-8 . . 15 TRBJ2-7
CASSPGTGGGNQPQHF TGTGCCAGCAGTCCCGGGACAGGGGGCGGAAATCAGCCCCAGCATTTT TRBV27 TRBD1 . 16 TRBJ1-5
CASSFLGTNEKLFF TGTGCCAGCAGTTTTTTAGGTACTAATGAAAAACTGTTTTTT TRBV27 . . 14 TRBJ1-4
CASSPGLAGGGEQFF TGTGCCAGCTCACCCGGACTAGCGGGGGGGGGTGAGCAGTTCTTC TRBV18 TRBD2 . 15 TRBJ2-1
CASSWGGSSYEQYF TGTGCCAGCAGCTGGGGGGGGAGCTCCTACGAGCAGTACTTC TRBV7-2 TRBD2 . 14 TRBJ2-7
CASSLAGTSFYEQYF TGCGCCAGCAGCTTGGCCGGGACTAGTTTTTACGAGCAGTACTTC TRBV5-1 TRBD2 . 15 TRBJ2-7
CASSLKSLAQQYF TGTGCCAGCAGTTTAAAATCACTAGCCCAGCAGTACTTC TRBV12-3/TRBV12-4 . few 13 TRBJ2-7
CASSLMPNEKLFF TGTGCCAGCAGCTTGATGCCTAATGAAAAACTGTTTTTT TRBV5-4 . . 13 TRBJ1-4
CASSFRAGNNEQFF TGTGCCAGCAGCTTTAGAGCGGGGAACAATGAGCAGTTCTTC TRBV5-6 TRBD2 . 14 TRBJ2-1
CASSFKYGYTF TGTGCCAGCAGTTTTAAATATGGCTACACCTTC TRBV12-3/TRBV12-4 . . 11 TRBJ1-2
CASTPGTENYEQYF TGTGCCAGCACTCCCGGGACGGAGAATTACGAGCAGTACTTC TRBV28 . . 14 TRBJ2-7
CASSEVNRGEKLFF TGTGCCAGCAGTGAAGTTAACAGGGGGGAAAAACTGTTTTTT TRBV6-1 TRBD1 . 14 TRBJ1-4
CASSLVGDSYNEQFF TGCGCCAGCAGCTTGGTCGGAGACTCCTACAATGAGCAGTTCTTC TRBV5-1 . . 15 TRBJ2-1
CASSYGTGDEQYF TGTGCTAGCAGCTACGGGACAGGGGACGAGCAGTACTTC TRBV7-7 TRBD1 . 13 TRBJ2-7
CASSQVPQYNEQFF TGTGCCAGCAGCCAAGTCCCTCAGTACAATGAGCAGTTCTTC TRBV3-1/TRBV3-2 . . 14 TRBJ2-1
CASSQDSSPRTYGYTF TGCGCCAGCAGCCAAGATTCCTCCCCCAGGACCTATGGCTACACCTTC TRBV4-3 . . 16 TRBJ1-2
CASSPPPTAGNTIYF TGTGCCAGCAGTCCACCCCCGACAGCGGGAAACACCATATATTTT TRBV28 . . 15 TRBJ1-3
CASSVRHSQETQYF TGTGCCAGCAGCGTAAGACACTCCCAAGAGACCCAGTACTTC TRBV9 . . 14 TRBJ2-5
CASSSLLGEVAYEQYF TGTGCCAGCAGCTCGCTCTTGGGGGAGGTGGCCTACGAGCAGTACTTC TRBV5-6 . few 16 TRBJ2-7
CASRSGQGPEAFF TGTGCCAGCAGATCGGGACAGGGTCCTGAAGCTTTCTTT TRBV6-5 TRBD1 . 13 TRBJ1-1
CASSQIPSGGNYNEQFF TGTGCCAGCAGCCAGATCCCTAGCGGGGGAAACTACAATGAGCAGTTCTTC TRBV7-8 TRBD2 . 17 TRBJ2-1
CASSPTRNYEQYF TGTGCCAGCAGCCCTACAAGAAACTACGAGCAGTACTTC TRBV28 . . 13 TRBJ2-7
CASSLVQETQYF TGCGCCAGCAGCTTGGTCCAAGAGACCCAGTACTTC TRBV5-1 . . 12 TRBJ2-5
CASSLEGAAYEQYF TGTGCCAGCAGCTTAGAAGGGGCGGCCTACGAGCAGTACTTC TRBV7-6 . . 14 TRBJ2-7
CATSDLAFREQYF TGTGCCACCAGTGACTTAGCGTTCAGGGAGCAGTACTTC TRBV24-1 . . 13 TRBJ2-7
CASSQGHGQETQYF TGCGCCAGCAGCCAAGGACACGGACAAGAGACCCAGTACTTC TRBV5-1 . . 14 TRBJ2-5
CASSLDLHSNQPQHF TGTGCCAGCAGCTTAGATCTACATAGCAATCAGCCCCAGCATTTT TRBV7-2 . . 15 TRBJ1-5
CASSSDGGNQPQHF TGCGCCAGCAGCTCAGATGGCGGGAATCAGCCCCAGCATTTT TRBV5-1 . . 14 TRBJ1-5
CASSLAYGTVGETQYF TGTGCCAGCAGCTTAGCGTATGGGACGGTGGGGGAGACCCAGTACTTC TRBV7-9 . . 16 TRBJ2-5
CASRVDGAYEQYF TGCGCCAGCAGGGTGGACGGTGCCTACGAGCAGTACTTC TRBV5-1 . . 13 TRBJ2-7
CASSQDRWQGATKNIQYF TGTGCCAGCAGCCAAGATCGGTGGCAGGGGGCTACCAAAAACATTCAGTACTTC TRBV3-1/TRBV3-2 TRBD1 . 18 TRBJ2-4